This T cell receptor (beta chain) was sequenced for a study of blood T cell repertoires in COVID-19 (dated by TCRdb to about 2020). About the study as a whole: The collaborator samples originated in the United States, Italy and Spain and spanned the acute and convalescent phases of COVID-19. The material from the prospective study consisted of cDNA or gDNA derived from T cells, B-cell-depleted T cells, or PBMCs. The dataset comprised deeply sampled blood TCRbeta repertoires from subjects exposed to, actively infected with, or recovered from COVID-19. The repertoires were released in a freely available public database intended as a resource for research on the immune response to SARS-CoV-2. Samples were obtained from the ongoing ImmuneRACE study (first 160 participants) and from some 1,300 subjects provided by 6 global collaborators. A de-identified subject ID, COVID-19 status, age in years and sex were almost always included in the sample metadata. Where HLA class I and class II types were available, the types were taken from metadata supplied by the sample provider, not from assay-based typing. General study outcomes and caveats: The quantity of clinical and demographic metadata differed by source and by participant and was supplied without curation.

Worth noting for this clone: No cognate antigen has been identified for it. Base quality data are lacking; no much larger clone is found one base away.

CDR1 MDHEN and CDR2 SYDVKM are derived from the germline V gene. V lost 5 bases and J lost 1 base; the stretch between them is 24 bases long. The CDR3, from cysteine to phenylalanine, totals 19 residues. Left in the record is the CDR3 DNA by itself, 57 bases read in frame from the first base. TCRbeta CDR3 regions were amplified from genomic DNA using the immunoSEQ Assay, a bias-controlled multiplex PCR. Per the authors' processing: Within the assay, amplification of reference gene primers was used to estimate how many nucleated cells each sample contained. To quantify the absolute abundance of each unique TCRbeta CDR3 rearrangement, sequence reads were collapsed and filtered. For each sample, productive Simpson clonality was calculated by taking the square root of Simpson's diversity index across productive rearrangements. TCRdb stores this immuneACCESS table with in-frame sequences only. Part of the clones is absent; in the studies checked, under half of the shortfall reflects unresolved V genes, and no reason is known for the rest. The V and J calls and clone size are taken from that table; D and trimming were inferred from the DNA. For this sample the table gives about 110,000 clones, of which 80% to 95% were detected only once. The ten largest clones capture roughly 1.2% of the sample.

Collaborating institutions collected whole blood in K2EDTA tubes following their own protocols. Collaborator samples were shipped for TCRbeta analysis as frozen whole blood, isolated PBMCs, or DNA extracted from either sample type. The chain joins TRBV28 to TRBJ1-3; the D gene cannot be resolved reliably. This receptor was identified in a woman younger than 45 with acute or convalescent COVID-19. The sample was peripheral blood. The CDR3 region: CASSPQYSPHRSSGNTIYF. The sequenced DNA is TGTGCCAGCAGTCCCCAATACAGCCCCCACAGATCGTCTGGAAACACCATATATTTT.